Listed below are T cell receptor beta chains from one sample, sequenced in a study of cytomegalovirus exposure and HLA in healthy donors. The method was immunoSEQ multiplex PCR; TCRdb's version includes in-frame clones alone and lacks a portion of them. The data contain about 120,000 clones, 74% of them singletons. The specimen sequenced was PBMCs. These receptors all come from a human donor in good health. The CDR3 runs from the conserved cysteine through the conserved F or W. D genes are given only for firm matches. Clone size, where shown, is once, few, many, or a class for clones that have expanded.

CASSLDQAANYGYTF | TGTGCCAGCAGCTTGGACCAGGCAGCTAACTATGGCTACACCTTC | few | TRBV5-5 | NA | TRBJ1-2
CASRTLSLNRGEQYF | TGTGCCAGCAGAACCCTGAGCCTCAACAGGGGAGAGCAGTACTTC | NA | TRBV27 | TRBD1 | TRBJ2-7
CASSLGGFQETQYF | TGCGCCAGCAGCTTGGGCGGCTTCCAAGAGACCCAGTACTTC | NA | TRBV5-1 | NA | TRBJ2-5
CASSLEGRQGPNQPQHF | TGTGCCAGCAGCTTAGAGGGCCGACAGGGGCCCAATCAGCCCCAGCATTTT | NA | TRBV7-2 | TRBD1 | TRBJ1-5
CATSRDGGSRINEQYF | TGTGCCACCAGCAGAGACGGGGGGAGTAGAATTAACGAGCAGTACTTC | once | TRBV15 | TRBD2 | TRBJ2-7
CASSPDLRRTTYEQYF | TGTGCCAGCAGCCCAGATCTCCGTCGGACTACCTACGAGCAGTACTTC | few | TRBV7-2 | NA | TRBJ2-7
CASSLLPGGTGELFF | TGTGCCAGCAGCTTACTTCCGGGTGGGACCGGGGAGCTGTTTTTT | once | TRBV7-2 | NA | TRBJ2-2
CASSLGLARGNEQFF | TGCGCCAGCAGCTTGGGGCTAGCGAGGGGCAATGAGCAGTTCTTC | once | TRBV5-1 | NA | TRBJ2-1
CASYRDTNTGELFF | TGCGCCAGTTACCGGGACACGAACACCGGGGAGCTGTTTTTT | NA | TRBV5-1 | NA | TRBJ2-2
CASGRGSYNEQFF | TGTGCCTCAGGGAGGGGCTCCTACAATGAGCAGTTCTTC | NA | TRBV2 | TRBD2 | TRBJ2-1
CASSSTTGFGEKLFF | TGTGCCAGCAGCTCCACCACAGGGTTTGGCGAAAAACTGTTTTTT | few | TRBV7-9 | NA | TRBJ1-4
CATSSLGGNEQFF | TGTGCCACCAGCAGTCTCGGGGGCAATGAGCAGTTCTTC | NA | TRBV15 | NA | TRBJ2-1
CASSKRLAGQETQYF | TGTGCCAGCAGCAAGCGACTAGCGGGGCAAGAGACCCAGTACTTC | NA | TRBV5-6 | TRBD2 | TRBJ2-5
CASGEGGQGYQPQHF | TGTGCCAGCGGGGAAGGGGGACAGGGATATCAGCCCCAGCATTTT | NA | TRBV6-1 | TRBD1 | TRBJ1-5
CASSRDFRTSGANVLTF | TGTGCCAGCAGCCGAGACTTTAGAACCTCTGGGGCCAACGTCCTGACTTTC | NA | TRBV7-2 | NA | TRBJ2-6
CASSLGTGHSGNTIYF | TGCGCCAGCAGCCTTGGGACAGGCCACTCTGGAAACACCATATATTTT | NA | TRBV5-1 | TRBD1 | TRBJ1-3
CAWRRRGGQSNEQFF | TGTGCCTGGAGGCGGAGGGGAGGGCAGTCCAATGAGCAGTTCTTC | NA | TRBV30 | TRBD2 | TRBJ2-1
CASSLPGGYEQYF | TGTGCCAGCAGTCTACCAGGGGGCTACGAGCAGTACTTC | few | TRBV6-1 | TRBD1 | TRBJ2-7
CASSTTGGSNQPQHF | TGTGCCAGCAGTACGACAGGGGGGAGCAATCAGCCCCAGCATTTT | NA | TRBV2 | TRBD1 | TRBJ1-5
CASSLRGSSRPQHF | TGTGCCAGCAGCTTGCGGGGAAGTAGCAGGCCCCAGCATTTT | NA | TRBV5-6 | NA | TRBJ1-5
CATQSISGTFDEQFF | TGTGCCACACAAAGCATTAGCGGGACTTTCGATGAGCAGTTCTTC | NA | TRBV6-1 | TRBD2 | TRBJ2-1
CASSPGGITDTQYF | TGTGCCAGCAGCCCCGGGGGGATCACAGATACGCAGTATTTT | NA | TRBV7-3 | TRBD2 | TRBJ2-3
CSVNQGESQPQHF | TGCAGCGTTAACCAGGGGGAAAGCCAGCCCCAGCATTTT | NA | TRBV29-1 | TRBD1 | TRBJ1-5
CASSHSRGSTNEKLFF | TGTGCCAGCAGCCACTCCCGAGGGTCCACTAATGAAAAACTGTTTTTT | few | TRBV4-2 | NA | TRBJ1-4
CSVQKGVFEQYF | TGCAGCGTTCAAAAGGGGGTCTTCGAGCAGTACTTC | NA | TRBV29-1 | NA | TRBJ2-7
CASSHRGLNTIYF | TGTGCCAGCAGCCACAGGGGGCTCAACACCATATATTTT | NA | TRBV7-2 | TRBD1 | TRBJ1-3
CASSRETANTEAFF | TGTGCCAGCAGCCGGGAGACGGCCAACACTGAAGCTTTCTTT | few | TRBV5-4 | NA | TRBJ1-1
CASSLSLGGGHEKLFF | TGCGCCAGCAGCTTGAGTCTCGGGGGGGGTCATGAAAAACTGTTTTTT | NA | TRBV5-1 | NA | TRBJ1-4
CATSRDYREGTEAFF | TGTGCCACCAGCAGAGATTACCGTGAGGGCACTGAAGCTTTCTTT | NA | TRBV15 | NA | TRBJ1-1
CASSPGEGAETLRSPLHF | TGTGCCAGCAGCCCGGGTGAGGGGGCGGAAACTCTGAGATCACCCCTCCACTTT | NA | TRBV7-9 | TRBD1 | TRBJ1-6
CATSRVDAGSYEQYF | TGTGCCACCAGCAGAGTGGACGCGGGGTCCTACGAGCAGTACTTC | few | TRBV15 | NA | TRBJ2-7
CASSQVGTDTNYGYTF | TGTGCCAGCAGCCAAGTCGGAACAGACACTAACTATGGCTACACCTTC | NA | TRBV4-2 | NA | TRBJ1-2
CASRFSSTDTQYF | TGTGCCAGCAGGTTCTCCAGCACAGATACGCAGTATTTT | few | TRBV5-6 | NA | TRBJ2-3
CASSIAWRDTYEQYF | TGTGCCAGTAGTATAGCCTGGCGGGATACCTACGAGCAGTACTTC | NA | TRBV19 | NA | TRBJ2-7
CASSQDPIGTLRDTQYF | TGTGCCAGCAGCCAAGATCCGATTGGGACACTGCGAGATACGCAGTATTTT | NA | TRBV4-2 | NA | TRBJ2-3
CASSGSSGNTIYF | TGTGCCAGCAGCGGGAGCTCTGGAAACACCATATATTTT | few | TRBV5-4 | NA | TRBJ1-3
CSVEFGTGDRNEQFF | TGCAGCGTTGAATTCGGGACAGGGGACCGGAATGAGCAGTTCTTC | once | TRBV29-1 | TRBD1 | TRBJ2-1
CASSPNPGQGAYEQYF | TGTGCCAGCAGCCCCAACCCAGGACAGGGGGCCTACGAGCAGTACTTC | NA | TRBV5-4 | TRBD1 | TRBJ2-7
CSARINEQFF | TGCAGCGCCAGAATCAATGAGCAGTTCTTC | few | TRBV29-1 | NA | TRBJ2-1
CASSPRDSGANVLTF | TGTGCCAGCAGCCCCCGGGACTCTGGGGCCAACGTCCTGACTTTC | NA | TRBV5-4 | NA | TRBJ2-6
CASSLDAGGPNEQFF | TGTGCCAGCAGCTTAGATGCGGGAGGGCCTAATGAGCAGTTCTTC | NA | TRBV7-6 | TRBD2 | TRBJ2-1